The 21 T cell receptor beta chains below all came from one sample that was sequenced in a study of blood T cell repertoires in COVID-19. The method was immunoSEQ multiplex PCR; TCRdb's version includes in-frame clones alone and lacks a portion of them. The profile shows some 180,000 clones, around 85% of them singletons. Sequences were obtained from PBMCs or T cells enriched from blood (not recorded which). Receptors originate from a man aged 35 to 55 who had recovered from COVID-19.

V and J are TRBV4-1 and TRBJ1-6, with D perhaps matching TRBD1 (6 bases). V lost 1 base to trimming and J lost 3 bases, with 10 bases between them. The CDR3 contains 16 residues. The germline gives CDR1 MGHRA, CDR2 YSYEKL. Here the CDR3 DNA reads TGCGCCAGCAGCCAAGCAAAGGACAGCTATAATTCACCCCTCCACTTT. Translated, it gives CASSQAKDSYNSPLHF.

The V and J genes are TRBV14 and TRBJ1-2; no clear D. Trimming took 1 base from V and 3 from J, leaving 12 bases between them. The germline gives CDR1 SGHDN, CDR2 FVKESK. The CDR3 contains 15 residues. In nucleotides, the CDR3 is TGTGCCAGCAGCCAAGGGTTCGAGGGTTACTATGGCTACACCTTC. This translates into CASSQGFEGYYGYTF.

This clone was seen only once. The V and J genes are TRBV7-6 and TRBJ1-6; unclear D gene. The V end was cut by 5 bases, the J end by 7 bases, with 15 bases between. Germline V gene sequence: CDR1 SGHVS, CDR2 FNYEAQ. The CDR3 consists of 15 residues. The CDR3 DNA sequence: TGTGCCAGCAGCCCATCTCCGGGGTACAATTCACCCCTCCACTTT. This sequence encodes CASSPSPGYNSPLHF.

This chain connects TRBV11-3 to TRBJ1-2; D not certain. Between the trimmed V and J ends, which lost 2 bases and 2 bases, there was a span of 3 bases. The CDR3 extends over 12 amino acids. Germline V gene sequence: CDR1 SGHNT, CDR2 YENEEA. CDR3 residues: CASSLSNYGYTF. CDR3 coding DNA: TGTGCCAGCAGCTTATCAAACTATGGCTACACCTTC.

The J gene is TRBJ2-2, the V gene TRBV29-1, with 8 nucleotides matching TRBD1. J was trimmed by 5 bases and V by 5 bases; bases with no gene match: 16. The CDR3 extends over 17 amino acids. Germline CDR1 reads SQVTM; CDR2 reads ANQGSEA. For the CDR3, the DNA is TGCAGCGTTCTACCCGGGACAGGCCCCGTCGGTACCGGGGAGCTGTTTTTT. This codes for CSVLPGTGPVGTGELFF.

The chain is built from TRBV19 and TRBJ1-2; weak D call: TRBD1 (5 bases). The germline V gene has CDR1 LNHDA and CDR2 SQIVND (reference sequence). This CDR3 contains 12 residues. V lost 7 bases and J 9 bases, leaving 15 bases between the germline ends. CDR3: CASTGRQGSYTF. The DNA of the CDR3 is TGTGCCAGTACCGGACGGCAGGGAAGCTACACCTTC.

The rearrangement links TRBV5-5 to TRBJ2-5; 8 positions agree with TRBD1. Per the germline V gene, CDR1 is SGHKS and CDR2 is YYEKEE (reference sequence). V shed 0 bases and J 1 base; nucleotides not matched to a gene: 14. The length of the CDR3 is 19 residues. CDR3 region: CASSLAWAGGSGGQETQYF. CDR3 DNA: TGTGCCAGCAGCTTGGCCTGGGCAGGGGGCAGTGGGGGCCAAGAGACCCAGTACTTC.

The chain combines TRBV28 with TRBJ1-2, with 8 positions matching TRBD1. Germline CDR1 reads MDHEN; CDR2 reads SYDVKM. J lost 2 bases, V lost 6 bases, and 5 bases had no gene match. The CDR3 is 14 amino acids. The CDR3 region is CASRVGQGNYGYTF. CDR3 DNA: TGTGCCAGCAGAGTCGGACAGGGAAACTATGGCTACACCTTC.

This chain connects TRBV9 to TRBJ2-2; no clear D gene. The ends were cut back, 2 bases at V and 1 base at J, with 18 bases in the middle. From germline, CDR1 is SGDLS and CDR2 YYNGEE. CDR3 length: 18 amino acids. The CDR3 is CASSVNQQYLMNTGELFF. Here the CDR3 DNA reads TGTGCCAGCAGCGTTAACCAACAGTATTTGATGAACACCGGGGAGCTGTTTTTT.

The chain couples TRBV7-9 to TRBJ1-2, with D maybe TRBD1 (5 bases). Trimming stripped 1 base from V and 7 bases from J, with 16 bases between. This CDR3 comprises 15 residues. Germline V gene sequence: CDR1 SEHNR, CDR2 FQNEAQ (reference sequence). The CDR3 protein is CASSLVQGFTGGYTF. The CDR3 DNA is TGTGCCAGCAGCTTAGTGCAGGGTTTTACCGGTGGCTACACCTTC.

The CDR3 reads CASSVTRDRYNSPLHF. The CDR3 nucleotides read TGTGCCAGCAGCGTAACCCGGGACAGATATAATTCACCCCTCCACTTT. This chain connects TRBV9 to TRBJ1-6, with 7 bases matching TRBD1. V lost 1 base to trimming and J lost 4 bases; unmatched junction nucleotides: 5. This CDR3 comprises 16 residues. From germline, CDR1 is SGDLS and CDR2 YYNGEE.

This clone was detected only once. The genes are TRBV3-1 (or the pseudogene TRBV3-2) and TRBJ2-5; D possibly corresponds to TRBD2 (6 bases). This CDR3 region has 13 residues. Germline loops: CDR1 LGHDT, CDR2 YNNKEL (reference sequence). V lost 7 bases, J lost 3 bases, and 12 bases lay in between. DNA for the CDR3: TGTGCCAGCAACCTCAGACTAGAAGAGACCCAGTACTTC. It is translated as CASNLRLEETQYF.

In its sample, this clone was seen a few times. The V gene is TRBV4-1, the J gene TRBJ2-2; D uncertain. This CDR3 is built from 14 residues. Germline CDR1 reads MGHRA; CDR2 reads YSYEKL. Trimming shortened V by 1 base and J by 6 bases, and 9 bases separated the two germline ends. The DNA for the CDR3 is TGCGCCAGCAGCCAAGTTGGTGGAGCCGGGGAGCTGTTTTTT. It is translated as CASSQVGGAGELFF.

The rearrangement links TRBV10-3 to TRBJ2-7; TRBD2 is a possible D gene (5 bases). CDR3 length equals 16 residues. Trimming stripped 3 bases from V and 0 bases from J, with 15 bases between. The germline gives CDR1 ENHRY, CDR2 SYGVKD. The CDR3 DNA follows: TGTGCCATCAGTGAAACCGGGAAAAGGGACTCCTACGAGCAGTACTTC. Residues: CAISETGKRDSYEQYF.

This clone came up once. The chain couples TRBV11-2 to TRBJ1-2; no firm D call. The CDR3 has 11 amino acids. Trimming shortened V by 5 bases and J by 7 bases, and 8 bases separated the two germline ends. Germline V gene lookup returns CDR1 SGHAT and CDR2 FQNNGV. In DNA form, the CDR3 reads TGTGCCAGCAGCCTGAGGTTTGGCTACACCTTC. As protein: CASSLRFGYTF. Full variable domain (outside the CDR3, taken from reference TRBV11-2 and TRBJ1-2): EAGVAQSPRYKIIEKRQSVAFWCNPISGHATLYWYQQILGQGPKLLIQFQNNGVVDDSQLPKDRFSAERLKGVDSTLKIQPAKLEDSAVYLCASSLRFGYTFGSGTRLTVV.

This chain uses TRBV5-1 with TRBJ2-2; the D is unclear. Trimming took 1 base from V and 7 from J, leaving 8 bases between them. This CDR3 has 13 residues. Germline V gene lookup returns CDR1 SGHRS and CDR2 YFSETQ. The CDR3 coding sequence is TGCGCCAGCAGCTTGCACGAGGACGGGGAGCTGTTTTTT. Translated, it gives CASSLHEDGELFF.

The chain employs TRBV28 and TRBJ1-2; 7 bases line up with TRBD1. CDR1 and CDR2 (germline): MDHEN, SYDVKM. CDR3 size: 14 residues. After removal of 6 bases from V and 8 bases from J, the junction contained 12 bases not matched to a gene. The CDR3 here is CASSRTGRGNGYTF. CDR3 nucleotides: TGTGCCAGCAGCAGGACAGGCCGGGGGAACGGCTACACCTTC.

The J gene is TRBJ1-2, the V gene TRBV5-1; D is undetermined. The CDR3 covers 16 residues. Germline V gives CDR1 SGHRS, CDR2 YFSETQ. V lost 4 bases and J lost 4, with 20 bases in between. CDR3 sequence reads: CASSPGDGRPVYGYTF. In DNA form, the CDR3 reads TGCGCCAGCAGCCCCGGGGATGGCAGGCCGGTCTATGGCTACACCTTC.

V is TRBV28 and J is TRBJ1-1; 10 nucleotides line up with TRBD1. J lost 11 bases, V lost 6 bases, and 6 bases had no gene match. The CDR3 totals 12 residues. The germline V gene has CDR1 MDHEN and CDR2 SYDVKM. The CDR3 nucleotides read TGTGCCAGCAGGGGACAGGGGTTCTGGGCTTTCTTT. Amino acids: CASRGQGFWAFF. Full variable domain (outside the CDR3, taken from reference TRBV28 and TRBJ1-1): DVKVTQSSRYLVKRTGEKVFLECVQDMDHENMFWYRQDPGLGLRLIYFSYDVKMKEKGDIPEGYSVSREKKERFSLILESASTNQTSMYLCASRGQGFWAFFGQGTRLTVV.

The rearrangement joins TRBV7-3 to TRBJ2-6, with 7 bases that match TRBD1. V lost 4 bases to trimming and J lost 0 bases; unmatched junction nucleotides: 9. This CDR3 has 18 amino acids. Germline V gene lookup returns CDR1 SGHTA and CDR2 FQGTGA. CDR3 DNA sequence: TGTGCCAGCAGCTCGCCGGGACAGCGCCTCTCTGGGGCCAACGTCCTGACTTTC. Protein product: CASSSPGQRLSGANVLTF.

V is TRBV9 and J is TRBJ2-1, with D possibly TRBD1 on 5 matching bases. Germline values: CDR1 SGDLS, CDR2 YYNGEE. The length of the CDR3 is 15 residues. V dropped 0 bases and J dropped 8 bases, with 15 bases sitting between them. The CDR3 DNA reads as TGTGCCAGCAGCGTAGTTCCCAGGGCTGGAGATGAGCAGTTCTTC. Amino acid sequence: CASSVVPRAGDEQFF.